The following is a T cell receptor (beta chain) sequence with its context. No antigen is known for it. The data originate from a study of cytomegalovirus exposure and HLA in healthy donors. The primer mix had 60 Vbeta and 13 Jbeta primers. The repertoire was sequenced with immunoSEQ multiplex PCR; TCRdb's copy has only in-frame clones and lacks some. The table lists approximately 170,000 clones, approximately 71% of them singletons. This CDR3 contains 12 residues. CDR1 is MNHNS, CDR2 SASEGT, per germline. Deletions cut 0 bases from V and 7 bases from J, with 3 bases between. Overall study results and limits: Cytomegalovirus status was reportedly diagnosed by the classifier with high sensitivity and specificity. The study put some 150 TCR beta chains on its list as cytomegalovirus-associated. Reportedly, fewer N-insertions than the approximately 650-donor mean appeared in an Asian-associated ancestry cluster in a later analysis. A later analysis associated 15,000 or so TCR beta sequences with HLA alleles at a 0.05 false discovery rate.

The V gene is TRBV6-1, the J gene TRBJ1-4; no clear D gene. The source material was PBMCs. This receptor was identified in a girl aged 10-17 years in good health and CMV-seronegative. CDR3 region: CASSEAAEKLFF. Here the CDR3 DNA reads TGTGCCAGCAGTGAAGCGGCTGAAAAACTGTTTTTT.